The entry below gives a single T cell receptor (beta chain) sequence along with its context. Its antigen is undetermined. These data originate in a study of graft-versus-host responses after intestinal transplantation. Study-wide context: Uniformly, recipients were administered anti-thymocyte globulin induction with subsequent tacrolimus and steroids for two to three years. Points from the study as a whole: Detection of GvH clones occurred in recipient marrow, and some had their first appearance in ileum or blood.

Clones were read by immunoSEQ multiplex PCR, and TCRdb kept only the in-frame ones, dropping some. This table has 96,000 or so clones, more than 85% appearing once. The junction had 5 bases not matched to a gene; V was cut back by 3 bases and J by 3 bases. The CDR3 is 15 residues long. Germline V gene data show CDR1 as SGDLS and CDR2 as YYNGEE. This TCR was sampled from a human donor who received an intestinal transplant. The genes are TRBV9 and TRBJ2-7; 11 bases line up with TRBD1. The starting material was unstimulated CD4+ T cells sorted from spleen or lymph node cells, obtained before intestinal transplant. CDR3 nucleotides: TGTGCCAGCAGCGACGGGACAGGGGGAGTCTACGAGCAGTACTTC. Its translation: CASSDGTGGVYEQYF.